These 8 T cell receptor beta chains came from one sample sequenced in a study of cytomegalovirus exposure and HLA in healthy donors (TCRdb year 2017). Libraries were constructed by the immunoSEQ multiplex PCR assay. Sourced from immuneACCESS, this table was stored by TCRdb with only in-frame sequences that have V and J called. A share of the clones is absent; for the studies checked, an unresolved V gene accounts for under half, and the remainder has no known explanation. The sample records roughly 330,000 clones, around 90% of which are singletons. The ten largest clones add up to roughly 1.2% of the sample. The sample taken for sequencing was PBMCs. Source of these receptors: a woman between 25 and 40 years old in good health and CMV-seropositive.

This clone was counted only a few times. The CDR3 DNA sequence: TGCGCCAGCAGCCAAGGGGACAACTCTGGGGCCAACGTCCTGACTTTC. This codes for CASSQGDNSGANVLTF. The chain is built from TRBV4-3 and TRBJ2-6; D is possibly TRBD1 (6 bases). The CDR3 is made up of 16 amino acids. Trimming cost V 1 base and J 0 bases, with 7 bases left between them. CDR1 and CDR2 from the germline V gene are LGHNA and YSLEER.

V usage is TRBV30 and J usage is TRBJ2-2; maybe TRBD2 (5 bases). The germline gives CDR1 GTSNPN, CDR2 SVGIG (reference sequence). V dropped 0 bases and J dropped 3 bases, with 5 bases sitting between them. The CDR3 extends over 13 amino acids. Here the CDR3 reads CAWSVLDTGELFF. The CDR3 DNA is TGTGCCTGGAGTGTACTAGACACCGGGGAGCTGTTTTTT.

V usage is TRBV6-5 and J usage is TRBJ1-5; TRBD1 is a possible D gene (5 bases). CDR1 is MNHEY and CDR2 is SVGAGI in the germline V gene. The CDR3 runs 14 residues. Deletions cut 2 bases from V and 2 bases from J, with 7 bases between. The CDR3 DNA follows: TGTGCCAGCAGTTACGACAGTGGCAATCAGCCCCAGCATTTT. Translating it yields CASSYDSGNQPQHF.

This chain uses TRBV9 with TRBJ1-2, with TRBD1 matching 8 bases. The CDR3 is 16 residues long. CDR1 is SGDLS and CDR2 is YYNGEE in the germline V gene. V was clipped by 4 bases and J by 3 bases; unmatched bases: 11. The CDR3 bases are TGTGCCAGCAGCCTTGGACAGGGAACTTGGGACTATGGCTACACCTTC. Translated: CASSLGQGTWDYGYTF.

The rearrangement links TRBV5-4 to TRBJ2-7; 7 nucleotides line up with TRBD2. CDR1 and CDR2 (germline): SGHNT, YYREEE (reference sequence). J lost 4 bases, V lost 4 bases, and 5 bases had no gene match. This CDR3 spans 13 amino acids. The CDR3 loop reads CASSPLGGYEQYF. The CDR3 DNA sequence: TGTGCCAGCAGCCCATTGGGGGGGTACGAGCAGTACTTC.

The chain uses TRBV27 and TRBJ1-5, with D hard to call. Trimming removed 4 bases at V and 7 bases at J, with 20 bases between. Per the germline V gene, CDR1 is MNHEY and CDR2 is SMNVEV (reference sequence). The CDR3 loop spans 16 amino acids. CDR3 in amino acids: CASSSYPGLSEQPQHF. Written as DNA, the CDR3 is TGTGCCAGCAGTTCTTATCCGGGCCTCTCGGAGCAGCCCCAGCATTTT.

DNA for the CDR3: TGTGCCAGCAGTTTTTCAGGGGGCGGGACCACAGATACGCAGTATTTT. It specifies CASSFSGGGTTDTQYF. The chain carries TRBV28 and TRBJ2-3, with 8 bases identical to TRBD1. Per the germline V gene, CDR1 is MDHEN and CDR2 is SYDVKM. CDR3 length: 16 residues. J was trimmed by 2 bases and V by 3 bases; bases with no gene match: 7.

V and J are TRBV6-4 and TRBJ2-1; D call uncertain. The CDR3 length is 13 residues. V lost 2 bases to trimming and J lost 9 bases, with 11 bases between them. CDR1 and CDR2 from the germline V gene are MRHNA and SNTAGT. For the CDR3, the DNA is TGTGCCAGCAGTGACGTCGTAGGTACTGAGCAGTTCTTC. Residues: CASSDVVGTEQFF.